The rows below give T cell receptor beta chains drawn from one sample of a study of blood T cell repertoires in COVID-19. Assay used: immunoSEQ multiplex PCR; TCRdb lists only in-frame clones, some missing. The table lists 35,000 to 55,000 clones, approximately 81% of them singletons. Sample: peripheral blood. The receptors were sampled from a woman in her sixties or seventies with acute or convalescent COVID-19. The CDR3 runs from the conserved cysteine through the conserved F or W. The D gene is left open where the match is weak. Size is omitted from some rows. Given values are once, few, many or a class for expanded clones.

clone size | J gene | V gene | D gene | CDR3 protein | CDR3 DNA
. | TRBJ2-3 | TRBV27 | TRBD2 | CASSLYGTRRTDTQYF | TGTGCCAGCAGTTTATACGGGACTAGACGCACAGATACGCAGTATTTT
. | TRBJ1-1 | TRBV2 | TRBD1 | CASKRGPGNTEAFF | TGTGCCAGCAAAAGGGGGCCGGGGAACACTGAAGCTTTCTTT
once | TRBJ1-2 | TRBV5-4 | TRBD1 | CASSRDRDVGYTF | TGTGCCAGCAGCCGGGACAGGGATGTTGGCTACACCTTC
. | TRBJ2-7 | TRBV6-4 | . | CASSDRLRDGSNEQYF | TGTGCCAGCAGTGACAGGTTGCGCGACGGGAGTAACGAGCAGTACTTC
. | TRBJ1-3 | TRBV11-2 | . | CASSQGPRNTIYF | TGTGCCAGCAGCCAGGGTCCGAGAAACACCATATATTTT
. | TRBJ1-2 | TRBV19 | . | CASSNTGVYGYTF | TGTGCCAGTAGTAATACAGGTGTCTATGGCTACACCTTC
few | TRBJ2-3 | TRBV6-4 | TRBD2 | CASSATGSGEPTDTQYF | TGTGCCAGCAGTGCGACGGGCAGCGGGGAACCCACAGATACGCAGTATTTT
. | TRBJ1-4 | TRBV21-1 | . | CASSGVGLAAKLFF | TGTGCCAGCAGCGGGGTGGGGCTGGCGGCGAAACTGTTTTTT
. | TRBJ2-7 | TRBV4-1 | TRBD2 | CASSPKETSWTSGSLYEQYF | TGCGCCAGCAGCCCAAAAGAGACATCATGGACTAGCGGGAGTCTCTACGAGCAGTACTTC
. | TRBJ2-2 | TRBV6-5 | TRBD2 | CASSPGGGRTGELFF | TGTGCCAGCAGTCCCGGGGGGGGAAGGACCGGGGAGCTGTTTTTT
. | TRBJ2-7 | TRBV19 | TRBD1 | CASSDPYRGRADEQYF | TGTGCCAGTAGTGATCCCTACAGGGGGCGGGCGGACGAGCAGTACTTC
. | TRBJ2-7 | TRBV30 | . | CAWKQGSYEQYF | TGTGCCTGGAAACAGGGCTCCTACGAGCAGTACTTC
. | TRBJ2-3 | TRBV7-9 | TRBD2 | CASSSTSGRTDTQYF | TGTGCCAGCAGCTCGACTAGCGGGCGCACAGATACGCAGTATTTT
. | TRBJ1-4 | TRBV3-1/TRBV3-2 | TRBD1 | CASSPHRGRGNEKLFF | TGTGCCAGCAGCCCCCATAGAGGCAGGGGGAATGAAAAACTGTTTTTT
. | TRBJ2-1 | TRBV30 | . | CAWSIMDYSYNEQFF | TGTGCCTGGAGTATAATGGACTACTCCTACAATGAGCAGTTCTTC
. | TRBJ2-1 | TRBV5-4 | TRBD1 | CASSGRTGYEQFF | TGTGCCAGCAGCGGACGGACAGGGTATGAGCAGTTCTTC
. | TRBJ1-4 | TRBV6-6 | . | CASISGSTNEKLFF | TGTGCCAGCATATCCGGGAGTACTAATGAAAAACTGTTTTTT
few | TRBJ2-5 | TRBV28 | . | CASRSQKETQYF | TGTGCCAGCAGATCACAGAAAGAGACCCAGTACTTC
. | TRBJ2-2 | TRBV5-1 | TRBD1 | CASSTYRGAGELFF | TGCGCCAGCAGCACCTACAGGGGGGCCGGGGAGCTGTTTTTT
. | TRBJ2-4 | TRBV7-8 | . | CASTPAVMENIQYF | TGTGCCAGCACCCCCGCGGTGATGGAAAACATTCAGTACTTC
. | TRBJ2-7 | TRBV27 | TRBD1 | CASSLRTPGQGSYEQYF | TGTGCCAGCAGTTTACGCACTCCGGGACAGGGGTCGTACGAGCAGTACTTC
. | TRBJ2-7 | TRBV3-1/TRBV3-2 | TRBD2 | CASSQDLAVVYEQYF | TGTGCCAGCAGCCAAGATCTAGCGGTCGTCTACGAGCAGTACTTC
few | TRBJ1-1 | TRBV7-9 | . | CASSVDGGMNTEAFF | TGTGCCAGCAGCGTGGACGGCGGGATGAACACTGAAGCTTTCTTT
. | TRBJ2-3 | TRBV6-5 | . | CASSSLQTGSTDTQYF | TGTGCCAGCAGTTCCCTTCAGACAGGCAGCACAGATACGCAGTATTTT
. | TRBJ2-1 | TRBV5-4 | TRBD2 | CASSLAQAGEQFF | TGTGCCAGCAGCTTGGCCCAAGCGGGAGAGCAGTTCTTC
. | TRBJ2-7 | TRBV7-8 | . | CASSLGRVSYEQYF | TGTGCCAGCAGCTTAGGCAGGGTTTCCTACGAGCAGTACTTC
. | TRBJ1-1 | TRBV18 | . | CASSPQGGNTEAFF | TGTGCCAGCTCACCTCAGGGAGGAAACACTGAGGCTTTCTTT
. | TRBJ2-3 | TRBV3-1/TRBV3-2 | TRBD2 | CASSHHTSGGGWYF | TGTGCCAGCAGCCATCACACTAGCGGAGGGGGTTGGTATTTT
. | TRBJ2-7 | TRBV2 | TRBD2 | CASRDTSGFYEQYF | TGTGCCAGCAGAGATACTAGCGGGTTTTACGAGCAGTACTTC
. | TRBJ1-5 | TRBV6-5 | . | CASTGASNQPQHF | TGTGCCAGCACAGGGGCGAGCAATCAGCCCCAGCATTTT
. | TRBJ1-1 | TRBV7-3 | . | CASSPTGSLHRGNTEAFF | TGTGCCAGCAGTCCTACCGGGTCCCTACACCGGGGAAACACTGAAGCTTTCTTT
. | TRBJ1-5 | TRBV19 | . | CASSGAGVMYQPQHF | TGTGCCAGTAGTGGGGCAGGGGTTATGTATCAGCCCCAGCATTTT
few | TRBJ2-1 | TRBV19 | . | CASKSGAGNEQFF | TGTGCCAGTAAAAGCGGAGCTGGGAATGAGCAGTTCTTC
. | TRBJ1-3 | TRBV23-1 | . | CASSQSPICSGNTIYF | TGCGCCAGCAGTCAATCTCCCATTTGCTCTGGAAACACCATATATTTT
. | TRBJ2-3 | TRBV19 | . | CASGTRAADTQYF | TGTGCCAGCGGTACCAGGGCAGCAGATACGCAGTATTTT
. | TRBJ2-7 | TRBV18 | . | CASSPPALAEQYF | TGTGCCAGCTCACCACCCGCGCTAGCGGAGCAGTACTTC
few | TRBJ2-3 | TRBV30 | . | CAWSPGDTQYF | TGTGCCTGGAGTCCGGGAGATACGCAGTATTTT
. | TRBJ1-6 | TRBV7-2 | . | CASSLSGDSPLHF | TGTGCCAGCAGCTTATCCGGGGATTCACCCCTCCACTTT
. | TRBJ2-3 | TRBV19 | TRBD1 | CASSRGTGAGTDTQYF | TGTGCCAGTAGTAGAGGGACAGGGGCAGGTACAGATACGCAGTATTTT
large | TRBJ2-7 | TRBV7-8 | TRBD2 | CASSSRLAGPYYEQYF | TGTGCCAGCAGCTCTCGACTAGCGGGACCCTACTACGAGCAGTACTTC
. | TRBJ2-5 | TRBV2 | TRBD2 | CASSEGGLVLETQYF | TGTGCCAGCAGTGAAGGAGGACTAGTCCTGGAGACCCAGTACTTC
. | TRBJ1-2 | TRBV27 | TRBD1 | CASSLQGVDGYGYTF | TGTGCCAGCAGTTTACAGGGGGTCGATGGCTATGGCTACACCTTC
. | TRBJ1-1 | TRBV6-1 | . | CASSEGVRWNTEAFF | TGTGCCAGCAGTGAAGGAGTCAGGTGGAACACTGAAGCTTTCTTT
. | TRBJ2-1 | TRBV6-4 | TRBD2 | CASSEILGRGEQFF | TGTGCCAGCAGTGAGATCTTAGGGAGGGGTGAGCAGTTCTTC
. | TRBJ1-1 | TRBV6-6 | . | CASSHRSQNTEAFF | TGTGCCAGCAGTCACAGGAGTCAGAACACTGAAGCTTTCTTT
. | TRBJ1-4 | TRBV7-8 | TRBD1 | CASSDPRWTGQSSTNEKLFF | TGTGCCAGCAGCGACCCGCGTTGGACAGGGCAATCTTCAACTAATGAAAAACTGTTTTTT
. | TRBJ2-5 | TRBV7-2 | . | CASSPSLETQYF | TGTGCCAGCAGCCCCTCCTTAGAGACCCAGTACTTC
few | TRBJ2-1 | TRBV9 | TRBD1 | CASSFTGQFGEQFF | TGTGCCAGCAGCTTCACGGGACAGTTCGGTGAGCAGTTCTTC
. | TRBJ2-6 | TRBV5-5 | . | CASSLPGVASGANVLTF | TGTGCCAGCAGCTTGCCCGGGGTGGCCTCTGGGGCCAACGTCCTGACTTTC
. | TRBJ1-4 | TRBV19 | TRBD1 | CASRRQGFGEKLFF | TGTGCCAGTAGACGACAGGGCTTTGGTGAAAAACTGTTTTTT
. | TRBJ1-3 | TRBV5-4 | . | CASSPFSGTPGNTIYF | TGTGCCAGCAGCCCATTTTCCGGGACTCCAGGAAACACCATATATTTT
. | TRBJ2-3 | TRBV7-9 | TRBD2 | CASSLVGGSGDTQYF | TGTGCCAGCAGCTTAGTGGGCGGGAGTGGAGATACGCAGTATTTT
. | TRBJ2-3 | TRBV6-5 | TRBD2 | CASGLAYTQYF | TGTGCCAGCGGACTAGCCTATACGCAGTATTTT
. | TRBJ1-3 | TRBV7-6 | . | CASSLARSGPGNTIYF | TGTGCCAGCAGCTTAGCGAGGTCAGGGCCTGGAAACACCATATATTTT
once | TRBJ2-1 | TRBV15 | TRBD2 | CATSRGSGSGRTGEQFF | TGTGCCACCAGCAGAGGGTCAGGAAGCGGGAGGACGGGTGAGCAGTTCTTC
. | TRBJ2-3 | TRBV11-2 | TRBD2 | CASSSVAGGPTDTQYF | TGTGCCAGCAGCTCTGTAGCGGGAGGTCCCACAGATACGCAGTATTTT
. | TRBJ1-2 | TRBV30 | . | CAWSAYRDGYTF | TGTGCCTGGAGTGCCTACAGGGATGGCTACACCTTC
medium-sized | TRBJ2-7 | TRBV7-2 | TRBD1 | CASSYPGTGLGEQYF | TGTGCCAGCAGCTACCCCGGGACAGGGCTGGGGGAGCAGTACTTC